Shown below are 15 T cell receptor beta chains from a single sample sequenced in a study of T cells in Graves' hyperthyroidism and ophthalmopathy. TCR beta CDR3 sequences were amplified from RNA transcripts. HTBI primers drove first-round RT-PCR of the TCR CDR3. One entry per CDR3 protein, called by TCRdb with MiXCR from the multiplex PCR reads. Here the sample spans approximately 600,000 distinct CDR3 sequences, less than 25% being singletons. Input material: blood. All receptors come from a man aged 25 to 45 with Graves' ophthalmopathy.

This clonotype was recorded many times. The genes are TRBV5-4 and TRBJ2-3; 9 positions match TRBD2. The germline gives CDR1 SGHNT, CDR2 YYREEE (reference sequence). The CDR3 length is 16 residues. V trimming: 2 bases; J trimming: 3 bases; junction bases outside the gene matches: 7. The CDR3 here is CASSLSAGGSTDTQYF. Here the CDR3 DNA reads TGTGCCAGCAGCTTATCAGCGGGAGGTAGTACAGATACGCAGTATTTT.

The CDR3 nucleotides are TGTGCCAGCAGCCTCTTTCCAGCAGATAATTCACCCCTCCACTTT. Its translation is CASSLFPADNSPLHF. The chain joins TRBV11-2 to TRBJ1-6; the D is unclear. CDR1 is SGHAT, CDR2 FQNNGV, per germline. The CDR3 runs to 15 residues. V dropped 5 bases and J dropped 5 bases, with 13 bases sitting between them.

The chain links TRBV18 to TRBJ2-7; 9 positions agree with TRBD2. The CDR3 sequence is 16 residues long. The J segment lost 1 base and the V segment lost 2 bases, leaving 6 bases of the junction unmatched. The germline CDR1 and CDR2 sequences are KGHSH and LQKENI. Here the CDR3 reads CASSPILAGQSYEQYF. The DNA for the CDR3 is TGTGCCAGCTCACCAATACTAGCGGGTCAGTCCTACGAGCAGTACTTC. Together with reference TRBV18 and TRBJ2-7, the CDR3 gives the full variable domain: NAGVMQNPRHLVRRRGQEARLRCSPMKGHSHVYWYRQLPEEGLKFMVYLQKENIIDESGMPKERFSAEFPKEGPSILRIQQVVRGDSAAYFCASSPILAGQSYEQYFGPGTRLTVT.

This clonotype was picked up many times. V gene TRBV6-1 combines with J gene TRBJ2-7, with a tentative D call TRBD1 (5 bases). The CDR3 spans 15 residues. Trimming cost V 8 bases and J 6 bases, with 23 bases left between them. Germline CDR1 is MNHNS and CDR2 is SASEGT. CDR3 sequence reads: CASGRGRVNSGEQYF. The CDR3 DNA sequence: TGTGCCAGCGGTCGAGGCAGGGTCAATTCTGGCGAGCAGTACTTC.

The chain carries TRBV27 and TRBJ1-1; D possibly corresponds to TRBD1 (6 bases). Germline V gene sequence: CDR1 MNHEY, CDR2 SMNVEV (reference sequence). The CDR3 runs 14 residues. Trimming took 8 bases from V and 1 from J, leaving 14 bases between them. CDR3 nucleotide sequence: TGTGCCAGCTGGGGGGCGGTTGGGAACACTGAAGCTTTCTTT. This sequence encodes CASWGAVGNTEAFF.

The table lists this clonotype with many counts. The V call is TRBV30, the J call TRBJ2-1; D unresolved. Germline CDR1 is GTSNPN and CDR2 is SVGIG (reference sequence). This CDR3 contains 10 residues. Trimming cost V 3 bases and J 6 bases, with 3 bases left between them. The CDR3 region is CAWSSNEQFF. DNA for the CDR3: TGTGCCTGGAGCAGCAATGAGCAGTTCTTC.

This clonotype was seen ten or more times. The V gene is TRBV7-2, the J gene TRBJ1-6; TRBD1 is a possible D gene (5 bases). The V end lost 0 bases, the J end lost 10 bases, and 16 bases lay between the germline ends. Germline V gene data show CDR1 as SGHTA and CDR2 as FQGNSA. The CDR3 has 16 amino acids. The CDR3 region has the DNA TGTGCCAGCAGCTTAGCGCGGGCGGGCTGGGACTCACCCCTCCACTTT. Translation gives CASSLARAGWDSPLHF.

In this sample, this clonotype turned up many times. J is TRBJ2-7 and V is TRBV28; TRBD1 is a possible D gene (5 bases). This CDR3 is built from 15 residues. Germline V gene data show CDR1 as MDHEN and CDR2 as SYDVKM. The germline V and J ends were trimmed by 5 bases and 2 bases, with 16 bases remaining between them. In nucleotides, the CDR3 is TGTGCCAGCAGTACGAAGCTGACAGCTGCCTACGAGCAGTACTTC. Protein product: CASSTKLTAAYEQYF.

V and J are TRBV29-1 and TRBJ2-7, with a tentative D call TRBD1 (5 bases). The germline CDR1 and CDR2 sequences are SQVTM and ANQGSEA. Trimming removed 4 bases from V and 0 bases from J, with 10 bases in between. This CDR3 has 13 amino acids. For the CDR3, the DNA is TGCAGCGTTGTACAGGAAAGCTCCTACGAGCAGTACTTC. Translated, it gives CSVVQESSYEQYF.

This clonotype was recorded many times. The rearrangement links TRBV12-3 or TRBV12-4 to TRBJ2-7; 7 nucleotides line up with TRBD1. J gave up 4 bases and V 5 bases, and 11 bases lay outside the gene matches. CDR3 size: 15 residues. CDR3 nucleotides: TGTGCCAGCAGTCCCGGGACAGCCCTTCTATACGAGCAGTACTTC. Its translation: CASSPGTALLYEQYF.

The J gene is TRBJ2-3, the V gene TRBV5-1; 11 bases are a match to TRBD2. The CDR3 covers 16 residues. The germline V gene encodes CDR1 SGHRS and CDR2 YFSETQ. The junction had 11 bases not matched to a gene; V was cut back by 4 bases and J by 7 bases. The CDR3: CASSQVLAGVHYTQYF. In DNA form, the CDR3 reads TGCGCCAGCAGCCAAGTACTAGCGGGAGTTCATTATACGCAGTATTTT.

This chain joins TRBV4-2 and TRBJ2-1; D is unresolved. Trimming pared 0 bases from V and 10 bases from J, leaving 13 bases between. The CDR3 covers 14 residues. Germline V gene sequence: CDR1 LGHNA, CDR2 YNFKEQ. CDR3 sequence: CASSQDRFGGEQFF. The DNA for the CDR3 is TGTGCCAGCAGCCAAGATCGGTTCGGTGGCGAGCAGTTCTTC.

Only a few counts were recorded for this clonotype. Given a much more abundant clone one base away, this may be a read error. The rearrangement uses TRBV12-3 or TRBV12-4 and TRBJ1-5, with 8 bases matching TRBD1. Unmatched junction bases numbered 10, after V lost 6 bases and J lost 6 bases. CDR3 length: 15 amino acids. The CDR3 reads CASSRAQGGSQPQHF. For the CDR3, the DNA is TGTGCCAGCAGCCGCGCACAGGGGGGGAGTCAGCCCCAGCATTTT.

This clonotype was counted only a few times. The CDR3 protein is CASSLQEGGSRDTQYF. The CDR3 nucleotides read TGTGCCAGCAGCTTACAGGAGGGAGGAAGTCGAGATACGCAGTATTTT. The chain recombines TRBV7-9 with TRBJ2-3; D may be TRBD2 (6 bases). CDR3 length: 16 amino acids. V lost 2 bases and J lost 5, with 17 bases in between. Germline values: CDR1 SEHNR, CDR2 FQNEAQ (reference sequence).

This clonotype came up many times. This chain connects TRBV28 to TRBJ2-7; perhaps TRBD1 as D (5 bases). This CDR3 is 12 amino acids long. V was trimmed by 7 bases and J by 0 bases, leaving 7 bases between them. Looked up from germline, CDR1 is MDHEN and CDR2 is SYDVKM. The CDR3 loop is CASNRYSYEQYF. For the CDR3, the DNA is TGTGCCAGCAACAGGTACTCCTACGAGCAGTACTTC. Full variable domain (outside the CDR3, taken from reference TRBV28 and TRBJ2-7): DVKVTQSSRYLVKRTGEKVFLECVQDMDHENMFWYRQDPGLGLRLIYFSYDVKMKEKGDIPEGYSVSREKKERFSLILESASTNQTSMYLCASNRYSYEQYFGPGTRLTVT.